Listed below are T cell receptor beta chains from one sample, sequenced in a study of brain T cells in children with intractable seizures. TCRdb's table, derived via immunoSEQ multiplex PCR, lists solely in-frame clones and lacks some. The sample has around 340,000 clones; over 90% are singletons. The material sequenced was peripheral blood, taken 4 to 5 months after surgery. These receptors all come from a boy under two years old with tuberous sclerosis and intractable seizures. CDR3s include the opening cysteine and the closing phenylalanine or tryptophan. The D gene is left open where the match is weak.

cdr3_aa | cdr3_nt | j_call | v_call | d_call
CASSIDLEGYEQYF | TGTGCCAGTAGTATAGATCTTGAGGGCTACGAGCAGTACTTC | TRBJ2-7 | TRBV19 | .
CASVAGAYGYTF | TGTGCCAGCGTAGCGGGGGCCTATGGCTACACCTTC | TRBJ1-2 | TRBV6-6 | .
CASSEDRAKNIQYF | TGTGCCAGCAGTGAGGACAGGGCCAAAAACATTCAGTACTTC | TRBJ2-4 | TRBV2 | TRBD1
CASSQAPIGYEQYF | TGCGCCAGCAGCCAAGCCCCAATCGGCTACGAGCAGTACTTC | TRBJ2-7 | TRBV4-1 | .
CASQNRDYGYTF | TGTGCCAGCCAAAACAGGGACTATGGCTACACCTTC | TRBJ1-2 | TRBV7-2 | .
CASSPTGGAPYEQYF | TGCGCCAGCAGCCCGACAGGGGGCGCACCCTACGAGCAGTACTTC | TRBJ2-7 | TRBV5-1 | TRBD1
CASSQPGENTGELFF | TGTGCCAGCAGCCAACCCGGGGAAAACACCGGGGAGCTGTTTTTT | TRBJ2-2 | TRBV7-8 | .
CASSDLGGELFF | TGTGCCAGCAGTGATTTGGGCGGGGAGCTGTTTTTT | TRBJ2-2 | TRBV2 | .
CASRRQGGNTGELFF | TGTGCCAGCAGGCGACAGGGAGGGAACACCGGGGAGCTGTTTTTT | TRBJ2-2 | TRBV27 | .
CASSPKTGTNSPLHF | TGTGCCAGTAGTCCAAAGACAGGCACCAATTCACCCCTCCACTTT | TRBJ1-6 | TRBV19 | .
CASSFQYTDGNNGYTF | TGTGCCAGCAGCTTTCAATATACGGACGGCAACAATGGCTACACCTTC | TRBJ1-2 | TRBV5-6 | .